This is a list of T cell receptor beta chains from one sample in a study of OX40 agonist ivuxolimab in advanced cancers. Profiling relied on immunoSEQ multiplex PCR, and the TCRdb table lists in-frame clones only, not all of them. The sample records 40,000 to 45,000 clones, 86% being singletons. Specimen: CD4+ or CD8+ T cells sorted from blood, collected in a trial of the OX40 agonist ivuxolimab. All receptors come from an adult with an advanced solid tumor such as melanoma, head and neck, liver or kidney cancer. Each CDR3 is given with its conserved first and last residue. The D gene is left open where the match is weak. Not every row has a clone size; where given, it reads once, few, many or a size class.

V gene,clone size,D gene,J gene,CDR3 DNA,CDR3 protein
TRBV6-5,-,TRBD2,TRBJ2-1,TGTGCCGCAGCGGGAGGGCCCGAGGATGAGCAGTTCTTC,CAAAGGPEDEQFF
TRBV11-2,once,-,TRBJ2-2,TGTGCCAGCAGCTTAGCCAGGGTGACCGGGGAGCTGTTTTTT,CASSLARVTGELFF
TRBV7-2,-,-,TRBJ2-5,TGTGCCAGCAGCTTAGTCCCAGGATCTCAGGAGACCCAGTACTTC,CASSLVPGSQETQYF
TRBV11-2,-,TRBD2,TRBJ2-3,TGTGCCAGCAGCCGGAGACCGGGACTAGCGGGGAGCACAGATACGCAGTATTTT,CASSRRPGLAGSTDTQYF
TRBV4-3,-,-,TRBJ1-1,TGCGCCAGCAGCCAAGCCGAAGGGGCGAACACTGAAGCTTTCTTT,CASSQAEGANTEAFF
TRBV4-1,-,-,TRBJ1-2,TGCGCCAGCAGCCAAGAGGAGTCACGACACTATGGCTACACCTTC,CASSQEESRHYGYTF
TRBV29-1,-,-,TRBJ2-4,TGCAGCGTTGCAGGGGAGAGTGCCAAAAACATTCAGTACTTC,CSVAGESAKNIQYF
TRBV4-1,-,-,TRBJ1-3,TGCGCCAGCAGCCAAGATCAGAACTCTGGAAACACCATATATTTT,CASSQDQNSGNTIYF
TRBV4-1,-,TRBD1,TRBJ1-2,TGCGCCAGCAGCCAAGATATTGGGGGCTTACAGGGGGCGAATGGCTACACCTTC,CASSQDIGGLQGANGYTF
TRBV9,-,-,TRBJ2-7,TGTGCCAGCAGCCCCAGGGACACATGGCAGCAGTACTTC,CASSPRDTWQQYF
TRBV7-9,-,TRBD1,TRBJ1-2,TGTGCCAGCAGCCGCGGACAGGGTAACTATGGCTACACCTTC,CASSRGQGNYGYTF
TRBV13,medium-sized,-,TRBJ2-7,TGTGCCAGCAGCTTAAGGCAGGGAAGTATCTACGAGCAGTACTTC,CASSLRQGSIYEQYF
TRBV7-6,-,-,TRBJ2-7,TGTGCCAGCAGCTTAGCTATTAGCCCGAATTACGAGCAGTACTTC,CASSLAISPNYEQYF